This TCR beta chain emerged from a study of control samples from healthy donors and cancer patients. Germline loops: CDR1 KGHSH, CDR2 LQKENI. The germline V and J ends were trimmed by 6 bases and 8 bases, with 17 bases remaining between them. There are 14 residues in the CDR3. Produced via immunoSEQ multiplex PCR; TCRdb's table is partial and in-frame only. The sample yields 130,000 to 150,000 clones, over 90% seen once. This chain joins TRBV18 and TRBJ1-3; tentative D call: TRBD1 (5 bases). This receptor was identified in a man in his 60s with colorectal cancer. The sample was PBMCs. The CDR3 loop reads CASSFGSGYDTIYF. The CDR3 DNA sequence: TGTGCCAGCTCTTTCGGTTCAGGGTACGACACCATATATTTT.